These T cell receptor beta chains were read from a single sample in a study of blood T cell repertoires in COVID-19. Sequencing was performed with immunoSEQ multiplex PCR; in TCRdb, only in-frame clones are kept and a portion is missing. The sample has approximately 78,000 clones, around 78% seen once. The specimen sequenced was peripheral blood. The receptors come from an elderly woman with acute or convalescent COVID-19. The CDR3 runs from the conserved cysteine through the conserved F or W. The order of the fields is J gene, clone size, V gene, CDR3 protein. The listing skips clone size in some rows; elsewhere it reads once, few, many or a size class.

TRBJ1-6 | . | TRBV7-6 | CASSLAARPSDSPLHF
TRBJ2-3 | . | TRBV30 | CAWSVDGTGGPHHF
TRBJ2-5 | . | TRBV5-4 | CASSLGSGMSGETQYF
TRBJ1-1 | . | TRBV3-1/TRBV3-2 | CASSQGQGGNTEAFF
TRBJ2-1 | . | TRBV7-9 | CASRPRGQGANNEQFF
TRBJ2-2 | . | TRBV7-9 | CASSQGQKNTGELFF
TRBJ2-5 | . | TRBV3-1/TRBV3-2 | CASSQGRYETQYF
TRBJ2-7 | once | TRBV5-4 | CASSLEGQRRYEQYF
TRBJ1-4 | . | TRBV19 | CASTGRGDEKLFF
TRBJ1-5 | . | TRBV19 | CASSTQGNQPQHF
TRBJ1-4 | few | TRBV10-1 | CASSGTTTEKLFF
TRBJ1-1 | . | TRBV3-1/TRBV3-2 | CASSPLRGEAFF
TRBJ1-6 | . | TRBV7-6 | CASSLDEQRSSPLHF
TRBJ2-2 | . | TRBV5-1 | CASSLAGTGELFF
TRBJ2-3 | . | TRBV9 | CASSASGGTDTQYF
TRBJ1-2 | . | TRBV3-1/TRBV3-2 | CASSQRGVGSQYGYTF
TRBJ1-1 | . | TRBV6-5 | CASRQEKTNTEAFF
TRBJ2-2 | . | TRBV6-5 | CASSYSPGDTGELFF
TRBJ1-5 | . | TRBV6-6 | CASSFDRLNQPQHF
TRBJ1-5 | . | TRBV6-5 | CASSLRQGQQPQHF
TRBJ2-6 | . | TRBV21-1 | CASSKGDRGRSQMVYSGANVLTF
TRBJ1-2 | . | TRBV5-4 | CASSLGGDSGYTF
TRBJ2-2 | . | TRBV12-3/TRBV12-4 | CASSHGVGELFF
TRBJ2-3 | . | TRBV5-1 | CASSLTISLAGVDTQYF
TRBJ1-1 | . | TRBV5-4 | CASSYGTGSFTEAFF
TRBJ1-2 | . | TRBV19 | CASSIDPTGDRGYTF
TRBJ1-1 | . | TRBV6-2/TRBV6-3 | CASSYAGTGVNTEAFF
TRBJ1-2 | . | TRBV7-9 | CASSLTLSYGYTF